This T cell receptor (beta chain) derives from a study of T cell responses to AZD1222 COVID-19 vaccine. Findings and caveats of the study: Sampled repertoires all dated from after the peak T cell response. Donors were chiefly white British, with a greater number of females, and clonal diversity was perhaps underestimated.

Comment on this clone: The antigen is unknown.

Trimming took off 8 bases at V and 4 bases at J, with 21 bases between the two ends. CDR1 is LNHDA, CDR2 SQIVND, per germline (reference sequence). The CDR3 totals 16 residues. The repertoire was sequenced with immunoSEQ multiplex PCR; TCRdb's copy has only in-frame clones and lacks some. The profile shows about 110,000 clones, approximately 83% of them singletons. The sequence was obtained from an adult in good health. The rearrangement joins TRBV19 to TRBJ2-1; either TRBD1 or TRBD2 may fit D (7 bases each). This sample comprised peripheral blood, obtained on day 0 of AZD1222 vaccination. The CDR3: CASRAQGGTRYNEQFF. The CDR3 DNA reads as TGTGCCAGTCGAGCCCAGGGGGGGACGAGGTACAATGAGCAGTTCTTC.